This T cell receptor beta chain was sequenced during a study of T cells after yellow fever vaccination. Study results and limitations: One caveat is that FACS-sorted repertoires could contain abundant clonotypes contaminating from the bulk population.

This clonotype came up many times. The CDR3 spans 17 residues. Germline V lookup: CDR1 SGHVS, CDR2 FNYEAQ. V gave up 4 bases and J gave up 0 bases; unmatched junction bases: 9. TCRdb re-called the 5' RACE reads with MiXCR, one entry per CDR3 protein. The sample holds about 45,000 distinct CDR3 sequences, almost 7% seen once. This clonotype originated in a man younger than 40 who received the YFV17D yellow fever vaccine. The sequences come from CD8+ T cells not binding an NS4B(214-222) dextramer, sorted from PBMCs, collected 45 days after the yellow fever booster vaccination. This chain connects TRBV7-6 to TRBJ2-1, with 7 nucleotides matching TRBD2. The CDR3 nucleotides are TGTGCCAGCAGCTCGCCTCTAGCGGAGCCCTCCTACAATGAGCAGTTCTTC. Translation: CASSSPLAEPSYNEQFF. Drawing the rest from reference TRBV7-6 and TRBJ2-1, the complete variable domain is GAGVSQSPRYKVTKRGQDVALRCDPISGHVSLYWYRQALGQGPEFLTYFNYEAQQDKSGLPNDRFSAERPEGSISTLTIQRTEQRDSAMYRCASSSPLAEPSYNEQFFGPGTRLTVL.